A single sample gave rise to the 21 T cell receptor beta chains below, sequenced in a study of T cell responses to AZD1222 COVID-19 vaccine. The protocol was immunoSEQ multiplex PCR, while the TCRdb copy is restricted to in-frame clones and leaves out a portion. The table has about 120,000 clones, roughly 90% seen once; the top ten hold under 10%. The sample was peripheral blood, taken on day 0 of AZD1222 vaccination. These receptors were obtained from an adult in good health.

The chain combines TRBV9 with TRBJ1-2; D call uncertain. This CDR3 has 14 residues. V lost 2 bases, J lost 3 bases, and 11 bases lay in between. The germline V gene has CDR1 SGDLS and CDR2 YYNGEE. The CDR3 region is CASSVSQADYGYTF. In DNA, the CDR3 is TGTGCCAGCAGCGTTTCTCAAGCAGACTATGGCTACACCTTC. The full variable domain, its missing parts supplied by reference TRBV9 and TRBJ1-2, is DSGVTQTPKHLITATGQRVTLRCSPRSGDLSVYWYQQSLDQGLQFLIQYYNGEERAKGNILERFSAQQFPDLHSELNLSSLELGDSALYFCASSVSQADYGYTFGSGTRLTVV.

The gene calls are TRBV11-2 and TRBJ2-3; unclear D gene. Trimming shortened V by 6 bases and J by 6 bases, and 10 bases separated the two germline ends. CDR1 is SGHAT and CDR2 is FQNNGV in the germline V gene. The CDR3 runs to 12 residues. The chain's CDR3 is CASSLGYDTQYF. The DNA for the CDR3 is TGTGCCAGCAGTCTAGGATATGATACGCAGTATTTT. The complete variable domain, with remaining parts taken from reference TRBV11-2 and TRBJ2-3, reads EAGVAQSPRYKIIEKRQSVAFWCNPISGHATLYWYQQILGQGPKLLIQFQNNGVVDDSQLPKDRFSAERLKGVDSTLKIQPAKLEDSAVYLCASSLGYDTQYFGPGTRLTVL.

V usage is TRBV28 and J usage is TRBJ1-2, with D possibly TRBD1 on 5 matching bases. The germline V gene encodes CDR1 MDHEN and CDR2 SYDVKM. The CDR3 is 18 residues long. Deletions cut 5 bases from V and 3 bases from J, with 25 bases between. The CDR3 sequence is CASSPLGTGHGWDYGYTF. CDR3 DNA sequence: TGTGCCAGCAGTCCACTAGGGACCGGACATGGGTGGGACTATGGCTACACCTTC.

The rearrangement links TRBV11-3 to TRBJ2-3; TRBD1 might be the D (6 bases). Germline loops: CDR1 SGHNT, CDR2 YENEEA. This CDR3 is built from 14 residues. Trimming pared 3 bases from V and 2 bases from J, leaving 9 bases between. CDR3 in DNA: TGTGCCAGCAGCTTGGACAGTTACACAGATACGCAGTATTTT. This translates into CASSLDSYTDTQYF.

The chain recombines TRBV10-1 with TRBJ1-5; D perhaps matches TRBD1 (5 bases). This CDR3 spans 18 amino acids. CDR1 and CDR2 from the germline V gene are WNHNN and SYGVQD (reference sequence). Trimming removed 6 bases at V and 1 base at J, with 22 bases between. The CDR3 protein is CASSGGFWIIWSNQPQHF. The CDR3 region has the DNA TGCGCCAGCAGCGGGGGTTTCTGGATCATCTGGAGCAATCAGCCCCAGCATTTT.

V is TRBV5-8 and J is TRBJ2-2; 11 nucleotides align to TRBD2. V trimming: 4 bases; J trimming: 6 bases; junction bases outside the gene matches: 11. Germline V gene lookup returns CDR1 SGHTS and CDR2 YDEGEE. The CDR3 is 17 residues long. The DNA of the CDR3 is TGTGCCAGCAGCCGAATACTAGCGGGGGTGTACGCCGGGGAGCTGTTTTTT. Translated: CASSRILAGVYAGELFF.

This chain joins TRBV4-2 and TRBJ2-5; 8 bases are shared with TRBD2. The CDR3 totals 15 residues. CDR1 and CDR2 from the germline V gene are LGHNA and YNFKEQ. The junction had 4 bases not matched to a gene; V was cut back by 1 base and J by 3 bases. CDR3 residues: CASSQGGTREETQYF. Written as DNA, the CDR3 is TGTGCCAGCAGCCAAGGGGGGACTAGGGAAGAGACCCAGTACTTC.

The V gene is TRBV19, the J gene TRBJ2-7; D tentatively fits TRBD1 or TRBD2 (5 bases each). CDR1 and CDR2 (germline): LNHDA, SQIVND (reference sequence). This CDR3 is 15 amino acids long. V was trimmed by 8 bases and J by 0 bases, leaving 17 bases between them. The CDR3 protein is CASRGVTASSYEQYF. The DNA for the CDR3 is TGTGCCAGTCGGGGCGTTACCGCCAGCTCCTACGAGCAGTACTTC.

J is TRBJ2-7 and V is TRBV18; 10 bases map to TRBD1. The CDR3 is 15 amino acids. The J segment lost 6 bases and the V segment lost 3 bases, leaving 8 bases of the junction unmatched. The germline V gene has CDR1 KGHSH and CDR2 LQKENI. DNA for the CDR3: TGTGCCAGCTCACCTAAGGGGACAGGGGCTAGCGAGCAGTACTTC. This encodes CASSPKGTGASEQYF.

V and J are TRBV7-9 and TRBJ1-1; 9 bases agree with TRBD1. The CDR3 spans 14 residues. The V gene's germline CDR1 is SEHNR and CDR2 FQNEAQ (reference sequence). Trimming removed 1 base from V and 9 bases from J; junction bases left unmatched: 6. This CDR3 reads CASSLGTGVTQAFF. The CDR3 nucleotides are TGTGCCAGCAGCTTAGGGACAGGGGTGACCCAAGCTTTCTTT.

This clone was recorded once. The rearrangement links TRBV28 to TRBJ1-5, with 7 bases fitting TRBD1. The V segment lost 6 bases and the J segment 6 bases; nucleotides outside the gene matches: 8. CDR1 and CDR2 from the germline V gene are MDHEN and SYDVKM. The CDR3 contains 14 residues. The CDR3 loop is CASSLDRVGQPQHF. CDR3 coding DNA: TGTGCCAGCAGCCTCGACAGGGTGGGTCAGCCCCAGCATTTT.

The CDR3 is CSVGGLLSSYEQYF. CDR3 DNA: TGCAGCGTTGGAGGGCTACTGAGCTCCTACGAGCAGTACTTC. V and J are TRBV29-1 and TRBJ2-7; D may be TRBD2 (5 bases). Germline V CDR1 and CDR2: SQVTM, ANQGSEA. Trimming took 4 bases from V and 0 from J, leaving 13 bases between them. The CDR3 contains 14 residues.

CDR3 DNA sequence: TGTGCCAGCAGTTTCAGTAGTACAATGGTGCAGTTCTTC. This codes for CASSFSSTMVQFF. The chain has TRBV12-3 or TRBV12-4 and TRBJ2-1; D uncertain. Trimming left V 3 bases short and J 12 bases short, with 15 bases between. There are 13 residues in the CDR3.

The rearrangement joins TRBV2 to TRBJ2-2; 10 nucleotides agree with TRBD2. Per the germline V gene, CDR1 is SNHLY and CDR2 is FYNNEI. Losses at the gene ends were 6 bases for V and 2 bases for J; bases not matched to a gene: 3. The CDR3 is 15 amino acids. For the CDR3, the DNA is TGTGCCAGCAGGGAGCGGGGGGGCAACACCGGGGAGCTGTTTTTT. Translating it yields CASRERGGNTGELFF.

To note about this clone: This CDR3 is also generated by other DNA sequences in the sample. The rearrangement links TRBV29-1 to TRBJ2-7; D ambiguous. Trimming removed 4 bases from V and 3 bases from J, with 10 bases in between. This CDR3 has 12 amino acids. From germline, CDR1 is SQVTM and CDR2 ANQGSEA. CDR3 region: CSVVGTYYEQYF. The CDR3 region has the DNA TGCAGCGTTGTGGGCACTTACTACGAGCAGTACTTC.

The chain combines TRBV5-1 with TRBJ1-1, with 8 bases lining up with TRBD1. CDR3 length equals 14 residues. Germline V gives CDR1 SGHRS, CDR2 YFSETQ. After removal of 5 bases from V and 0 bases from J, the junction contained 3 bases not matched to a gene. The CDR3 DNA is TGCGCCAGCAGTCGGACAGGGTTGAACACTGAAGCTTTCTTT. Translating it yields CASSRTGLNTEAFF.

Turning to this clone: Other DNA sequences from this sample encode an identical CDR3 as well. This chain links TRBV6-2 or TRBV6-3 with TRBJ1-1; D remains ambiguous. Trimming removed 2 bases at V and 3 bases at J, with 7 bases between. Germline CDR1 MNHEY, CDR2 SVGEGT. The CDR3 spans 13 residues. The CDR3 bases are TGTGCCAGCAGTTACGGGCGGCACACTGAAGCTTTCTTT. It codes for CASSYGRHTEAFF.

The rearrangement uses TRBV6-5 and TRBJ1-2; unclear D gene. The CDR3 loop spans 15 amino acids. Trimming took off 7 bases at V and 0 bases at J, with 15 bases between the two ends. CDR1 and CDR2 (germline): MNHEY, SVGAGI. The CDR3: CASTNGPDSNYGYTF. The CDR3 DNA follows: TGTGCCAGCACGAACGGGCCTGACTCTAACTATGGCTACACCTTC.

The chain joins TRBV5-1 to TRBJ2-3; D uncertain. Deletions cut 4 bases from V and 0 bases from J, with 15 bases between. This CDR3 has 16 amino acids. Germline V gene sequence: CDR1 SGHRS, CDR2 YFSETQ. The CDR3 sequence: CASSSEPRHSTDTQYF. CDR3 nucleotide sequence: TGCGCCAGCAGCAGCGAGCCGAGACATAGCACAGATACGCAGTATTTT.

This sequence joins TRBV11-2 and TRBJ2-1, with TRBD2 as a possible D gene (6 bases). V lost 2 bases to trimming and J lost 7 bases, with 15 bases between them. Per germline, CDR1 SGHAT and CDR2 FQNNGV. The CDR3 length is 15 residues. The CDR3 DNA is TGTGCCAGCAGCTTACTTGCGGGGCGAGGAAATGAGCAGTTCTTC. This gives the protein CASSLLAGRGNEQFF.

This chain uses TRBV29-1 with TRBJ2-1, with TRBD1 matching over 10 bases. The CDR3 spans 20 residues. The germline V gene has CDR1 SQVTM and CDR2 ANQGSEA. Unmatched junction bases numbered 29, after V lost 7 bases and J lost 8 bases. The chain's CDR3 is CSAPGCLGQGVRRWVDEQFF. DNA of the CDR3: TGCAGCGCCCCTGGTTGTTTAGGACAGGGGGTTCGACGGTGGGTTGATGAGCAGTTCTTC.